This T cell receptor (beta chain) comes out of a study of shared clonotypes between healthy human individuals. Comment on this clone: The sample has other DNA sequences that encode this CDR3 too.

The ends were cut back, 5 bases at V and 5 bases at J, with 9 bases in the middle. The CDR3 length is 13 residues. Per the germline V gene, CDR1 is MNHEY and CDR2 is SMNVEV (reference sequence). Generated by immunoSEQ multiplex PCR, the TCRdb table keeps only in-frame clones and is missing some. The sample contains some 2 million clones, around 95% of which appear only once. This sequence joins TRBV27 and TRBJ1-4; no clear D gene. The sequence was obtained from a man between 18 and 29 years old in good health. The sample comprised naive CD4+ T cells sorted from blood. Documented subset: CD45RA+ positively selected. The chain's CDR3 is CASSVRGNEKLFF. CDR3 DNA: TGTGCCAGCAGTGTCAGAGGGAATGAAAAACTGTTTTTT.